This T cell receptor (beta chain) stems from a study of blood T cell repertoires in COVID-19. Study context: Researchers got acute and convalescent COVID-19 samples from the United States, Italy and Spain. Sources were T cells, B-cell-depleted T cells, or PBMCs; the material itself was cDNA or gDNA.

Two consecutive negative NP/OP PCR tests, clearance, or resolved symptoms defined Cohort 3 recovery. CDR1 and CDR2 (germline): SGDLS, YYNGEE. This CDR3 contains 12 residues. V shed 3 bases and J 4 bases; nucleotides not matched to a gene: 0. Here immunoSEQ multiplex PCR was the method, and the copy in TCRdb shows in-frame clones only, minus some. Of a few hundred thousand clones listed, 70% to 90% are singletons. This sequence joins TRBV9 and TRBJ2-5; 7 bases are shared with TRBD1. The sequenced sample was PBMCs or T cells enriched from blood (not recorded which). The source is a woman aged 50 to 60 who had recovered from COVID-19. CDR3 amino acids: CASSAGGETQYF. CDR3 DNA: TGTGCCAGCAGCGCAGGGGGAGAGACCCAGTACTTC.